This T cell receptor beta chain emerged from a study of metastatic and nonmetastatic thyroid tumors. TCRdb re-called the PCR reads through MiXCR. Among 37,000 or so clones listed, roughly 16% were seen once. There were no patients who had received any treatment before thyroid surgery. Within the sample, this clone is medium-sized (0.01 to 0.1%). The CDR3 is made up of 13 amino acids. Trimming removed 2 bases from V and 5 bases from J, with 10 bases in between. Germline V gives CDR1 MNHEY, CDR2 SVGAGI. The sample taken for sequencing was blood. The chain employs TRBV6-5 and TRBJ2-7; no firm D call. This TCR was sampled from a female donor with papillary thyroid cancer or a benign thyroid nodule (not recorded which). Some clones in this sample may be carry-over from other donors' samples. The CDR3 reads CASSYQAENEQYF. The CDR3 nucleotides read TGTGCCAGCAGTTACCAAGCTGAGAACGAGCAGTACTTC.